This T cell receptor (beta chain) appears in the sequencing data of a study of T cells in Graves' hyperthyroidism and ophthalmopathy. Notes on the study in general: Ophthalmopathy was separated from stable hyperthyroidism by a 13 V-J model. Progression to ophthalmopathy was predicted a median of about 6.6 months early. In blood, most of the thyroid clonotypes expanded above 0.001 were also present.

TCR beta CDR3 regions were amplified from RNA. TCR CDR3 regions were first amplified by RT-PCR with HTBI primers. From the multiplex PCR reads, TCRdb called clonotypes with MiXCR, one entry per CDR3 protein. The sample includes a few hundred thousand distinct CDR3 sequences, roughly 15% of them seen just once. Trimming cost V 6 bases and J 2 bases; bases outside gene matches: 3. Per germline, CDR1 SNHLY and CDR2 FYNNEI. The CDR3 runs to 15 residues. This clonotype was observed many times. Its antigen is still unknown. Sequenced input: blood. The chain is built from TRBV2 and TRBJ1-5, with 11 bases lining up with TRBD1. The sequence came from a woman under 30 with Graves' ophthalmopathy. The CDR3 nucleotides are TGTGCCAGCAGAGGACAGGGGGCACGCAATCAGCCCCAGCATTTT. Protein sequence: CASRGQGARNQPQHF.